A single sample gave rise to the 9 T cell receptor beta chains below, sequenced in a study of vaccination effects on CD4 cells after COVID-19. No antigen has been assigned to these receptors. Under the ViraFEST assay, PBMC were stimulated with viral peptide pools so that antigen-specific CD4+ T cells expanded. Sequencing was performed afterwards. After roughly eleven days in culture, the CD4+ T cells were isolated. TCRdb's copy holds only in-frame clones and misses some; the assay was immunoSEQ multiplex PCR. The sample comprises about 61,000 clones, 80% to 90% of which are singletons, and roughly 2.7% rests with the top ten. The input for sequencing was CD4+ T cells from PBMCs cultured with HCoV-229E spike peptides, taken before COVID-19 vaccination. The receptors derive from a human donor who received a COVID-19 vaccine.

This clone has a single count. This chain connects TRBV12-3 or TRBV12-4 to TRBJ2-7; perhaps D is TRBD1 or TRBD2 (5 bases each). V gave up 5 bases and J gave up 10 bases, with 18 bases separating them. The CDR3 is made up of 13 amino acids. CDR3 nucleotide sequence: TGTGCCAGCAGTGTCGGGACCACAAGTACCCAGTACGTC. Translation gives CASSVGTTSTQYV.

This clone came up a few times. J is TRBJ1-2 and V is TRBV29-1; TRBD1 matches at 9 bases. V lost 3 bases and J lost 6; bases outside the gene matches: 14. Germline V lookup: CDR1 SQVTM, CDR2 ANQGSEA. This CDR3 spans 16 amino acids. Here the CDR3 reads CSVDPEVDRGIDGYTF. CDR3 nucleotide sequence: TGCAGCGTTGATCCGGAAGTGGACAGGGGAATAGATGGCTACACCTTC.

The CDR3 region is CASSARGGFPGNTIYF. The CDR3 DNA reads TGTGCCAGCAGTGCACGAGGGGGGTTCCCTGGAAACACCATATATTTT. The chain uses TRBV27 and TRBJ1-3; tentative D call: TRBD1 (6 bases). V was pared by 5 bases and J by 2 bases, with 16 bases between. CDR1 and CDR2 (germline): MNHEY, SMNVEV (reference sequence). The CDR3 runs 16 residues.

This sequence joins TRBV6-2 or TRBV6-3 and TRBJ2-1, with 7 bases that match TRBD1. The ends lost 2 bases at V and 0 bases at J; junction bases unmatched: 7. This CDR3 contains 17 residues. The V gene's germline CDR1 is MNHEY and CDR2 SVGEGT. CDR3 in DNA: TGTGCCAGCAGTTACACACAGGGGTCGAGCTCCTACAATGAGCAGTTCTTC. This sequence encodes CASSYTQGSSSYNEQFF.

The chain links TRBV6-6 to TRBJ1-2; 10 nucleotides line up with TRBD1. Per the germline V gene, CDR1 is MNHNY and CDR2 is SVGAGI (reference sequence). Unmatched junction bases numbered 6, after V lost 5 bases and J lost 0 bases. This CDR3 is built from 16 residues. Here the CDR3 DNA reads TGTGCCAGCAGTCGGACAGGGGGGACTACTAACTATGGCTACACCTTC. This codes for CASSRTGGTTNYGYTF.

The chain employs TRBV4-1 and TRBJ1-4, with D maybe TRBD1 (6 bases). The V end lost 7 bases, the J end lost 8 bases, and 17 bases lay between the germline ends. CDR3 size: 14 residues. Per germline, CDR1 MGHRA and CDR2 YSYEKL. The CDR3 DNA sequence: TGCGCCAGCAACCGGGGGGCCGGCCCCGAAAAACTGTTTTTT. Its translation: CASNRGAGPEKLFF.

The chain carries TRBV10-1 and TRBJ2-2, with 8 bases identical to TRBD2. V dropped 11 bases and J dropped 2; count of bases not matched to a gene: 13. CDR1 is WNHNN and CDR2 is SYGVQD in the germline V gene (reference sequence). This CDR3 has 16 residues. CDR3 coding DNA: TGCGCCGTTTCCCGAACCAGCGGGGGAAACACCGGGGAGCTGTTTTTT. Translating gives CAVSRTSGGNTGELFF.

The chain couples TRBV9 to TRBJ2-1; tentatively, D is TRBD2 (6 bases). V lost 8 bases, J lost 6 bases, and 21 bases lay in between. The germline V gene has CDR1 SGDLS and CDR2 YYNGEE. The CDR3 consists of 15 residues. CDR3 DNA: TGTGCCAGTACAACCCTGGGCGGGGCCGGCAATGAGCAGTTCTTC. Protein: CASTTLGGAGNEQFF.

This clone has only one observation. This sequence joins TRBV11-2 and TRBJ1-4; D is unclear. The germline V gene encodes CDR1 SGHAT and CDR2 FQNNGV. Trimming removed 3 bases at V and 1 base at J, with 6 bases between. The CDR3 covers 14 residues. CDR3 nucleotides: TGTGCCAGCAGCTTCAGGAGAACTAATGAAAAACTGTTTTTT. Translation: CASSFRRTNEKLFF.